The 6 T cell receptor beta chains below come from one sample, sequenced in a study of blood T cell repertoires in COVID-19. Assay: immunoSEQ multiplex PCR; the TCRdb copy retains only in-frame clones and omits some. The sample shows 180,000 or so clones, about 80% of them seen only once. The sequenced material came from peripheral blood. These receptors were collected from a woman in her forties or fifties with active or convalescent COVID-19.

The chain is built from TRBV5-1 and TRBJ1-2; TRBD1 agrees at 11 bases. The CDR3 has 16 residues. The V segment lost 0 bases and the J segment 7 bases; nucleotides outside the gene matches: 8. Germline V gene sequence: CDR1 SGHRS, CDR2 YFSETQ. This chain's CDR3 is CASSLDGTGGSGGYTF. CDR3 in DNA: TGCGCCAGCAGCTTGGACGGGACAGGGGGGAGCGGTGGCTACACCTTC.

The rearrangement uses TRBV6-4 and TRBJ1-1; D not resolved. V was cut by 5 bases and J by 2 bases, with 9 bases left in between. Germline V gene lookup returns CDR1 MRHNA and CDR2 SNTAGT. This CDR3 has 13 residues. The CDR3 here is CASSYRRNTEAFF. DNA for the CDR3: TGTGCCAGCAGTTACCGCAGAAACACTGAAGCTTTCTTT.

This rearrangement joins TRBV2 to TRBJ2-3; 7 nucleotides align to TRBD2. The trim removed 6 bases at V and 3 bases at J, leaving 12 bases unmatched. Germline lookup yields CDR1 SNHLY and CDR2 FYNNEI. This CDR3 contains 16 residues. For the CDR3, the DNA is TGTGCCAGCAGGCGCGGGGGTTTTTCAGCGACAGATACGCAGTATTTT. It encodes CASRRGGFSATDTQYF. The variable domain in full, completed from reference TRBV2 and TRBJ2-3, reads EPEVTQTPSHQVTQMGQEVILRCVPISNHLYFYWYRQILGQKVEFLVSFYNNEISEKSEIFDDQFSVERPDGSNFTLKIRSTKLEDSAMYFCASRRGGFSATDTQYFGPGTRLTVL.

DNA of the CDR3: TGTGCCTGGAGTGGGTTCAGGGCTCCCTACGAGCAGTACTTC. This translates into CAWSGFRAPYEQYF. The rearrangement links TRBV30 to TRBJ2-7, with D tentatively TRBD1 (5 bases). Germline CDR1 GTSNPN, CDR2 SVGIG (reference sequence). The CDR3 spans 14 residues. Between the trimmed V and J ends, which lost 1 base and 2 bases, there was a span of 12 bases.

The J gene is TRBJ2-3, the V gene TRBV7-3; D is perhaps TRBD2 (6 bases). The CDR3 spans 14 residues. The V gene lost 5 bases and the J gene lost 4 bases, with 13 bases spanning the gap. The germline gives CDR1 SGHTA, CDR2 FQGTGA. The CDR3 DNA reads TGTGCCAGCAGCCCGGAGCGGGTGTCAGATACGCAGTATTTT. This sequence encodes CASSPERVSDTQYF.

The count of this clone is one. This CDR3 reads CASSEDGGGAMYGYTF. The CDR3 DNA follows: TGTGCCAGCAGTGAAGATGGCGGGGGCGCAATGTATGGCTACACCTTC. The rearrangement links TRBV2 to TRBJ1-2; possible D gene TRBD1, 6 bases. Trimming left V 1 base short and J 5 bases short, with 17 bases between. The germline gives CDR1 SNHLY, CDR2 FYNNEI. The CDR3 is made up of 16 amino acids.